This record looks at one TCR beta chain sequence and its context. It lacks a known antigen. Base qualities are not at hand, and no much larger clone is one base apart. CD8 naive samples were CD45RO-negative cells positively selected for CCR7, giving a CD45RA+CCR7+ population that excluded TemRA cells. Donors were healthy HIV-negative adults with no recently reported acute infections or vaccinations. Every donor was a Caucasian adult residing in Nashville, Tennessee, USA. Blood was obtained by leukapheresis, after which PBMCs were separated by Ficoll-Histopaque density gradient centrifugation and cryopreserved in liquid nitrogen vapor phase. Analytical flow cytometry was used to check the purity and quantity of each magnetically sorted T cell population. Genomic DNA was isolated from each sorted fraction and quantified by UV absorbance on a Nanodrop 2000c. This entry is derived from a study of shared clonotypes between healthy human individuals (dated by TCRdb to 2019 to 2021). Regarding the study in general: A few men and a couple of women, aged 18 to 49 years, made up the cohort. Per donor, three plates each were used for CD4 naive and CD4 memory, two for CD8 naive, and one for CD8 memory. Blood TCR repertoires of a handful of healthy adults were deeply sequenced to estimate repertoire size and the extent of clonotype sharing between individuals. To increase sequencing depth and limit assay-specific biases, TCR repertoire library preparation and sequencing were carried out by different laboratories using diverse techniques. Per donor, leukapheresis produced somewhere between about 0.9 and 9.5 billion PBMCs. Overall study results and their limits: Estimated clonotype richness was generally larger for naive than for memory subsets. Across four donors, approximately 4.9% of naive CD4, roughly 3.5% of naive CD8, 2.3% of memory CD4, and approximately 0.4% of memory CD8 clonotypes were shared. Pairwise subsampling led to the expectation that sequencing depth would affect the degree of clonotype sharing among donors. Compared with non-shared clonotypes, clonotypes shared by all four sorted-subset donors had higher generation probabilities. Because the study included a small number of donors, the genetic and exposure-history diversity represented was limited. Sampling was restricted to blood, and TCR repertoires in tissue are likely to differ from TCR repertoires in blood. Rarefaction of sorted-subset datasets indicated incomplete sequencing despite the large sequencing depth.

At the junction V is shortened by 2 bases and J by 1 base, with 11 bases in between. Measured from the cysteine to the phenylalanine, the CDR3 is 14 residues long. The kept DNA is CDR3 alone, 42 bases in frame from the first base. The germline V gene (reference sequence) yields GTSNPN for CDR1 and SVGIG for CDR2. Using the deep immunoSEQ assay, TCR CDR3 regions were amplified from genomic DNA by multiplex PCR. For each cell subset, the extracted genomic DNA was distributed evenly across all wells of several immunoSEQ 96-well plates, and each plate served as one replicate. Each replicate PCR for sorted subsets received 200 ng genomic DNA, equal to tens of thousands of T cell genomes. The purified libraries were quantified using a Qubit 3.0 fluorometer, sized with a Bioanalyzer 2100, and then quantified again using the KAPA Library Quantification kit. A separate single-read 150-cycle Illumina NextSeq 550 flow cell was used to sequence each immunoSEQ 96-well plate. On the authors' methods: The immunoSEQ output contained only junctional sequences without quality scores, so filtering could not match that applied to full-length reads. To assign V/J genes and CDR3, sequences were annotated against IMGT germline references using PyIR, a Python wrapper for IgBLAST v1.9. Reads with weak V/J assignments (E-value above 1e-6), missing CDR3, stop codons, out-of-frame junctions, or ambiguous translated residues were removed. V3J clonotypes were defined as sequences sharing an identical inferred V gene, J gene, and CDR3 amino acid sequence. The percentage overlap between two repertoires was calculated by dividing the number of shared unique clonotypes by the size of the smaller repertoire. Richness of each repertoire was evaluated using RTK rarefaction, the Chao1 estimator, and Recon v2.1 estimates of unobserved clonotypes. Generation probabilities for all TCRbeta clonotypes obtained by the gDNA method from a few donors were computed using OLGA. Here the immuneACCESS table is served through TCRdb, limited to in-frame sequences with V and J called. Missing clones are a known gap in these copies; in checked studies unresolved V genes cover under half, and the rest lacks a known reason. V and J calls and clone size are given by that table; D and trimming were obtained from the DNA. The sample profile shows some 2 million clones; about 95% of them were found once. The top ten clonotypes cover about 1.1% of the sample.

The sequence was collected from a man aged 18 to 35 in good health. Material for sequencing was naive CD8+ T cells sorted from blood. The cell subset or site tag for this specimen amounts to: CD45RA+CCR7+. The chain links TRBV30 with TRBJ2-5; TRBD2 could be the D gene, as 6 bases match. The CDR3 here reads CAWSSRDFQETQYF. The DNA reads as follows: TGTGCCTGGAGTTCGAGGGACTTCCAAGAGACCCAGTACTTC. Reference TRBV30 and TRBJ2-5 genes cover what lies past the CDR3, so the full variable domain is SQTIHQWPATLVQPVGSPLSLECTVEGTSNPNLYWYRQAAGRGLQLLFYSVGIGQISSEVPQNLSASRPQDRQFILSSKKLLLSDSGFYLCAWSSRDFQETQYFGPGTRLLVL.